The 23 T cell receptor beta chains presented below share a single source sample, sequenced in a study of T cell responses to AZD1222 COVID-19 vaccine (dated by TCRdb to 2020 to 2023). The time point tag for this specimen amounts to: baseline before first vaccination. The receptor library was made with the immunoSEQ multiplex PCR assay. TCRdb carries this immuneACCESS record with in-frame sequences only. Its versions omit some clonotypes, under half of them owing to an unresolved V gene in the studies checked, with the rest unexplained. This sample gives 100,000 to 150,000 clones in total; 85% to 90% of them show up just once. The ten largest clones capture about 4.1% of the sample. Sequencing used peripheral blood, obtained on day 0 of AZD1222 vaccination. These receptors were obtained from an adult in good health.

The chain combines TRBV5-1 with TRBJ1-3; D unclear. Trimming cost V 4 bases and J 0 bases, with 8 bases left between them. The CDR3 runs 14 residues. Germline CDR1 reads SGHRS; CDR2 reads YFSETQ. Written as DNA, the CDR3 is TGCGCCAGCAGCCCGACCATCTCTGGAAACACCATATATTTT. This encodes CASSPTISGNTIYF.

V is TRBV27 and J is TRBJ1-5, with D perhaps TRBD1 (5 bases). The ends were cut back, 5 bases at V and 2 bases at J, with 16 bases in the middle. CDR3 size: 16 residues. Looked up from germline, CDR1 is MNHEY and CDR2 is SMNVEV (reference sequence). CDR3 region: CASSLGAAFGNQPQHF. CDR3 DNA sequence: TGTGCCAGCAGTCTAGGGGCGGCGTTCGGCAATCAGCCCCAGCATTTT.

The chain joins TRBV5-6 to TRBJ2-2; D is ambiguous. Between the trimmed V and J ends, which lost 7 bases and 1 base, there was a span of 17 bases. There are 16 residues in the CDR3. Germline V gene data show CDR1 as SGHDT and CDR2 as YYEEEE. The CDR3 region is CASHQLVEGNTGELFF. Written as DNA, the CDR3 is TGTGCCAGCCACCAGCTTGTGGAAGGGAACACCGGGGAGCTGTTTTTT.

This rearrangement joins TRBV21-1 to TRBJ1-6; whether TRBD1, the table's D call, matches the DNA was not checked. TRBV21-1 corresponds to a pseudogene. This CDR3 comprises 15 residues. This chain's CDR3 is CASSPRGTGVSPLHF. CDR3 bases: TGTGCCAGCAGTCCCAGGGGGACAGGGGTTTCACCCCTCCACTTT.

The V call is TRBV2, the J call TRBJ1-2, with 8 bases identical to TRBD1. The CDR3 spans 13 residues. Germline CDR1 SNHLY, CDR2 FYNNEI. J was trimmed by 8 bases and V by 5 bases; bases with no gene match: 7. CDR3 nucleotide sequence: TGTGCCAGCAGTCTTCCTGACAGGGGAGGCTACACCTTC. Its translation: CASSLPDRGGYTF.

The CDR3 DNA follows: TGTGCCAGTAGTACGGACTGGCCCACAGATACGCAGTATTTT. Translating gives CASSTDWPTDTQYF. The chain combines TRBV19 with TRBJ2-3; D perhaps matches TRBD2 (5 bases). This CDR3 contains 14 residues. Trimming cost V 4 bases and J 2 bases, with 10 bases left between them. Germline CDR1 reads LNHDA; CDR2 reads SQIVND (reference sequence).

This clone has a handful of counts. This chain links TRBV2 with TRBJ2-2; 7 bases fit TRBD1. J lost 0 bases, V lost 6 bases, and 4 bases had no gene match. CDR1 SNHLY and CDR2 FYNNEI come from the germline V gene. The CDR3 covers 15 residues. The CDR3 sequence is CASRLGTANTGELFF. The CDR3 DNA reads as TGTGCCAGCAGGCTAGGGACAGCGAACACCGGGGAGCTGTTTTTT.

The rearrangement joins TRBV28 to TRBJ1-2; no reliable D call. Trimming stripped 6 bases from V and 8 bases from J, with 19 bases between. This CDR3 contains 14 residues. Germline V gives CDR1 MDHEN, CDR2 SYDVKM. This chain's CDR3 is CASRLQTSAGGYTF. The CDR3 DNA sequence: TGTGCCAGCAGACTCCAAACTTCGGCGGGCGGCTACACCTTC.

V usage is TRBV6-4 and J usage is TRBJ1-2; weak D call: TRBD1 (6 bases). V gave up 10 bases and J gave up 4 bases, with 19 bases separating them. From germline, CDR1 is MRHNA and CDR2 SNTAGT. The CDR3 is 14 amino acids. The CDR3 spells CATKGAGDLYGYTF. In DNA form, the CDR3 reads TGTGCCACCAAAGGGGCAGGGGACCTCTATGGCTACACCTTC.

The chain combines TRBV24-1 with TRBJ1-2, with 9 bases fitting TRBD1. The CDR3 runs to 16 residues. From germline, CDR1 is KGHDR and CDR2 SFDVKD. Germline trimming cut 6 bases from V and 5 bases from J; bases unmatched to any gene: 12. The CDR3 loop reads CATSSSRDRARYGYTF. CDR3 DNA: TGTGCCACCAGTTCGAGCCGGGACAGGGCGCGGTATGGCTACACCTTC.

V gene TRBV21-1 combines with J gene TRBJ2-5; TRBD2 was called by the table and not checked on the DNA. TRBV21-1 is deemed a pseudogene. This CDR3 comprises 19 residues. CDR3 in DNA: TGTGCCAGCAGCTCCTGGTTAGATCGGAGCGGGGGGTACCAAGAGACCCAGTACTTC. Translation: CASSSWLDRSGGYQETQYF.

The V gene is TRBV27, the J gene TRBJ1-5; D is unclear. This CDR3 comprises 14 residues. Trimming removed 0 bases at V and 4 bases at J, with 7 bases between. Germline V CDR1 and CDR2: MNHEY, SMNVEV (reference sequence). In nucleotides, the CDR3 is TGTGCCAGCAGTTTATCAGGGCGGAATCAGCCCCAGCATTTT. This gives the protein CASSLSGRNQPQHF.

The gene calls are TRBV30 and TRBJ2-2; 8 positions agree with TRBD2. Germline values: CDR1 GTSNPN, CDR2 SVGIG (reference sequence). The CDR3 is made up of 15 amino acids. Losses at the gene ends were 5 bases for V and 3 bases for J; bases not matched to a gene: 8. CDR3 nucleotides: TGTGCCTGGGGGCAACTAGCGGATGACACCGGGGAGCTGTTTTTT. Its protein product is CAWGQLADDTGELFF.

The genes are TRBV10-3 and TRBJ2-1; TRBD2 matches 7 bases. The V segment lost 7 bases and the J segment 7 bases; nucleotides outside the gene matches: 13. The CDR3 is 15 amino acids. From germline, CDR1 is ENHRY and CDR2 SYGVKD. CDR3 protein: CAIKSQSGTKNEQFF. CDR3 coding DNA: TGTGCCATCAAATCTCAATCGGGGACTAAGAATGAGCAGTTCTTC.

The chain carries TRBV18 and TRBJ1-6, with 7 bases fitting TRBD1. The CDR3 is made up of 17 amino acids. V was pared by 4 bases and J by 5 bases, with 11 bases of the junction left unmatched. Germline values: CDR1 KGHSH, CDR2 LQKENI. The CDR3 nucleotides read TGTGCCAGCTCACGTGAGATGGGGACAGATAATAATTCACCCCTCCACTTT. This codes for CASSREMGTDNNSPLHF.

The rearrangement uses TRBV27 and TRBJ2-7, with 9 bases identical to TRBD1. The ends lost 8 bases at V and 3 bases at J; junction bases unmatched: 11. Germline CDR1 and CDR2: MNHEY and SMNVEV (reference sequence). This CDR3 comprises 15 residues. CDR3 DNA: TGTGCCAGCCGCCGGATCCTGACAGGGGGCTACGAGCAGTACTTC. This codes for CASRRILTGGYEQYF.

CDR3 nucleotides: TGTGCCAGCAGCTTAGGCCACAGTTACACTCCCTACGAGCAGTACTTC. This gives the protein CASSLGHSYTPYEQYF. This chain connects TRBV11-2 to TRBJ2-7; D gene unclear. The CDR3 is made up of 16 amino acids. Germline V gene sequence: CDR1 SGHAT, CDR2 FQNNGV. Trimming took off 1 base at V and 2 bases at J, with 15 bases between the two ends.

This chain uses TRBV5-8 with TRBJ2-1; no clear D. V gave up 0 bases and J gave up 7 bases, with 14 bases separating them. In germline, CDR1 is SGHTS, CDR2 YDEGEE. There are 15 residues in the CDR3. Here the CDR3 DNA reads TGTGCCAGCAGCTTGGGCCGAGTGATGGGGAATGAGCAGTTCTTC. Translating it yields CASSLGRVMGNEQFF.

V gene TRBV15 combines with J gene TRBJ1-4; TRBD1 is a possible D gene (5 bases). The CDR3 runs 16 residues. Germline V gives CDR1 LNHNV, CDR2 YYDKDF (reference sequence). The V and J ends lost 5 bases and 0 bases respectively, with 13 bases between them. Here the CDR3 DNA reads TGTGCCACCAGCGCCCGTGGACATGCAACTAATGAAAAACTGTTTTTT. As protein: CATSARGHATNEKLFF.

The rearrangement joins TRBV18 to TRBJ1-5, with D possibly TRBD1 on 5 matching bases. Trimming took off 2 bases at V and 10 bases at J, with 15 bases between the two ends. The CDR3 loop spans 14 amino acids. The germline V gene encodes CDR1 KGHSH and CDR2 LQKENI. CDR3 sequence (DNA): TGTGCCAGCTCACCAAGTGGGGCTAGGGATCCCCAGCATTTT. This codes for CASSPSGARDPQHF.

The rearrangement links TRBV12-3 or TRBV12-4 to TRBJ2-3, with D hard to call. This CDR3 is 12 amino acids long. Trimming removed 6 bases at V and 4 bases at J, with 8 bases between. CDR3 coding DNA: TGTGCCAGCAGCCAAGGGTCAGATACGCAGTATTTT. Its translation is CASSQGSDTQYF.

V usage is TRBV6-5 and J usage is TRBJ1-1; no reliable D call. The germline gives CDR1 MNHEY, CDR2 SVGAGI. Trimming shortened V by 6 bases and J by 4 bases, and 9 bases separated the two germline ends. The CDR3 extends over 12 amino acids. CDR3 in DNA: TGTGCCAGCAGAGCCTTGGGCACTGAAGCTTTCTTT. It encodes CASRALGTEAFF.

The chain carries TRBV4-2 and TRBJ2-1; D may match TRBD1 or TRBD2 (6 bases each). The CDR3 is made up of 16 amino acids. Per germline, CDR1 LGHNA and CDR2 YNFKEQ. The germline V and J ends were trimmed by 0 bases and 6 bases, with 15 bases remaining between them. CDR3: CASSQEGGLRGNEQFF. CDR3 in DNA: TGTGCCAGCAGCCAAGAGGGGGGCCTGAGGGGCAATGAGCAGTTCTTC.